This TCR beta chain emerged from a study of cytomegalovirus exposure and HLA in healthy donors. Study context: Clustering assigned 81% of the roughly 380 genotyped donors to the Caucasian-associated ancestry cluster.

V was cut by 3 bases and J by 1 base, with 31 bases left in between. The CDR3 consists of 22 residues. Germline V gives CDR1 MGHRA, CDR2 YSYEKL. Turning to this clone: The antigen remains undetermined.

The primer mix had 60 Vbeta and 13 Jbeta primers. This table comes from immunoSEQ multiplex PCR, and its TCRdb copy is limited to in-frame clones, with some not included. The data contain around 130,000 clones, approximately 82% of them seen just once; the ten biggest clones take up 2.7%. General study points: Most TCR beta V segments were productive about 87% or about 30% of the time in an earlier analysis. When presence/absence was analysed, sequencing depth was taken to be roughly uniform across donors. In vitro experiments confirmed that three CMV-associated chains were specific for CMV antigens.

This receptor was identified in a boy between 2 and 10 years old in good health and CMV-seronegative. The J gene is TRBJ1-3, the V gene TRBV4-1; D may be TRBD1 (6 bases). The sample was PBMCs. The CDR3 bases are TGCGCCAGCAGCCAGCAAACGGTCATACGGGACACCCCGATCATATCTGGAAACACCATATATTTT. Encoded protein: CASSQQTVIRDTPIISGNTIYF.